Each of the 21 T cell receptor beta chains below was sequenced from the same sample in a study of blood T cell repertoires in COVID-19. TCRdb's table, derived via immunoSEQ multiplex PCR, lists solely in-frame clones and lacks some. Here the sample spans about 95,000 clones, approximately 81% being singletons. The sequenced material came from peripheral blood. The receptors stem from an elderly man with active or convalescent COVID-19.

The J gene is TRBJ2-3, the V gene TRBV5-8; TRBD2 matches at 8 bases. This CDR3 has 16 amino acids. Germline CDR1 is SGHTS and CDR2 is YDEGEE. With 4 bases clipped from V and 2 bases from J, the junction kept 9 bases outside the gene matches. The CDR3 DNA follows: TGTGCCAGCAGCCCTACCCGACTAGCGCACACAGATACGCAGTATTTT. Its translation is CASSPTRLAHTDTQYF.

This chain joins TRBV27 and TRBJ2-3, with TRBD2 identical over 7 bases. The CDR3 covers 19 residues. V dropped 3 bases and J dropped 0; count of bases not matched to a gene: 15. Per the germline V gene, CDR1 is MNHEY and CDR2 is SMNVEV (reference sequence). This CDR3 is CASSLRSAGTTPSTDTQYF. Written as DNA, the CDR3 is TGTGCCAGCAGTTTGAGGTCAGCGGGGACTACTCCTAGCACAGATACGCAGTATTTT.

Only one count was recorded for this clone. This rearrangement joins TRBV5-5 to TRBJ2-3, with D possibly being TRBD1 (6 bases). Germline V lookup: CDR1 SGHKS, CDR2 YYEKEE (reference sequence). This CDR3 spans 15 amino acids. The germline V and J ends were trimmed by 0 bases and 1 base, with 9 bases remaining between them. CDR3 sequence: CASSLEAGGTDTQYF. The CDR3 region has the DNA TGTGCCAGCAGCTTGGAGGCAGGGGGCACAGATACGCAGTATTTT. Complete variable domain (other parts from reference TRBV5-5 and TRBJ2-3): DAGVTQSPTHLIKTRGQQVTLRCSPISGHKSVSWYQQVLGQGPQFIFQYYEKEERGRGNFPDRFSARQFPNYSSELNVNALLLGDSALYLCASSLEAGGTDTQYFGPGTRLTVL.

V and J are TRBV6-6 and TRBJ2-7; D remains ambiguous. V lost 2 bases to trimming and J lost 6 bases, with 14 bases between them. The CDR3 consists of 14 residues. CDR1 and CDR2 (germline): MNHNY, SVGAGI (reference sequence). Here the CDR3 DNA reads TGTGCCAGCAGTTACAACAGAGACAAATTCGAGCAGTACTTC. Its protein product is CASSYNRDKFEQYF.

This clone turned up a few times. This chain links TRBV6-5 with TRBJ2-7, with 8 positions matching TRBD1. Germline values: CDR1 MNHEY, CDR2 SVGAGI. The V gene end was trimmed by 0 bases and the J gene end by 1 base; junction bases not matched to a gene: 2. The CDR3 extends over 15 amino acids. CDR3 in DNA: TGTGCCAGCAGTTACTCAACAGGGGGTTCCTACGAGCAGTACTTC. This encodes CASSYSTGGSYEQYF.

This chain connects TRBV6-5 to TRBJ2-7; a possible D gene is TRBD2 (5 bases). The V and J ends lost 6 bases and 6 bases respectively, with 15 bases between them. The CDR3 runs to 13 residues. CDR1 is MNHEY, CDR2 SVGAGI, per germline. CDR3 loop: CASRAGKISEQYF. In DNA form, the CDR3 reads TGTGCCAGCAGGGCCGGGAAAATTAGCGAGCAGTACTTC.

J is TRBJ2-3 and V is TRBV18; D perhaps matches TRBD2 (5 bases). Trimming stripped 8 bases from V and 4 bases from J, with 13 bases between. The CDR3 spans 13 residues. Looked up from germline, CDR1 is KGHSH and CDR2 is LQKENI. CDR3: CASALDFSDTQYF. In nucleotides, the CDR3 is TGTGCCAGCGCCTTGGACTTTTCAGATACGCAGTATTTT.

The chain joins TRBV2 to TRBJ1-1; 11 nucleotides align to TRBD1. The V and J ends lost 5 bases and 4 bases, in that order; junction bases with no gene match: 6. The CDR3 has 15 amino acids. CDR1 is SNHLY, CDR2 FYNNEI, per germline. CDR3 bases: TGTGCCAGCAGTAAAACCGGGACAGGGGGCACTGAAGCTTTCTTT. It codes for CASSKTGTGGTEAFF.

V is TRBV19 and J is TRBJ2-7; TRBD2 matches at 14 bases. Looked up from germline, CDR1 is LNHDA and CDR2 is SQIVND (reference sequence). V gave up 3 bases and J gave up 6 bases; unmatched junction bases: 7. CDR3 length: 16 amino acids. CDR3 bases: TGTGCCAGTAGTATGACTAGCGGGGGGGCTTCGGGCGAGCAGTACTTC. It encodes CASSMTSGGASGEQYF. Full variable domain (rest looked up from reference TRBV19 and TRBJ2-7): DGGITQSPKYLFRKEGQNVTLSCEQNLNHDAMYWYRQDPGQGLRLIYYSQIVNDFQKGDIAEGYSVSREKKESFPLTVTSAQKNPTAFYLCASSMTSGGASGEQYFGPGTRLTVT.

This clone was detected once. This chain links TRBV13 with TRBJ2-3; 10 bases map to TRBD2. V lost 5 bases, J lost 4 bases, and 6 bases stayed unmatched. The CDR3 consists of 15 residues. The germline V gene has CDR1 PRHDT and CDR2 FYEKMQ (reference sequence). This chain's CDR3 is CASSTSGGAADTQYF. DNA for the CDR3: TGTGCCAGCAGCACAAGCGGGGGGGCTGCAGATACGCAGTATTTT. The whole variable domain, filled in from reference TRBV13 and TRBJ2-3, reads AAGVIQSPRHLIKEKRETATLKCYPIPRHDTVYWYQQGPGQDPQFLISFYEKMQSDKGSIPDRFSAQQFSDYHSELNMSSLELGDSALYFCASSTSGGAADTQYFGPGTRLTVL.

This clone was seen once. The junction departs from the called germline gene at one end, perhaps through a read error. The gene calls are TRBV7-7 and TRBJ2-1, with a tentative D call TRBD2 (5 bases). Looked up from germline, CDR1 is SSHAT and CDR2 is FNYEAQ (reference sequence). CDR3 length: 13 amino acids. As DNA, the CDR3 is TGTGCTAGCAGCTTAAGAGGGTCGAATGAGCAGTTCTTC. This encodes CASSLRGSNEQFF.

The rearrangement links TRBV10-3 to TRBJ2-1; 9 bases fit TRBD1. The CDR3 has 14 amino acids. CDR1 ENHRY and CDR2 SYGVKD come from the germline V gene. The junction had 5 bases not matched to a gene; V was cut back by 6 bases and J by 5 bases. This CDR3 reads CAIRGDRDDNEQFF. The CDR3 bases are TGTGCCATCAGGGGGGACAGGGACGACAATGAGCAGTTCTTC.

This sequence joins TRBV7-8 and TRBJ1-1, with D possibly TRBD1 on 5 matching bases. The CDR3 runs to 15 residues. Germline V gene data show CDR1 as SGHVS and CDR2 as FQNEAQ. V was cut by 5 bases and J by 1 base, with 14 bases left in between. The CDR3 reads CASSAGGVRNTEAFF. The CDR3 bases are TGTGCCAGCAGCGCCGGAGGGGTCCGGAACACTGAAGCTTTCTTT.

The DNA for the CDR3 is TGTGCCAGCAGCCGACTTCCGGGACTAGCGGGGGTGGACAATGAGCAGTTCTTC. Its translation is CASSRLPGLAGVDNEQFF. This chain joins TRBV7-3 and TRBJ2-1, with TRBD2 matching over 14 bases. CDR1 SGHTA and CDR2 FQGTGA come from the germline V gene. With 5 bases clipped from V and 5 bases from J, the junction kept 11 bases outside the gene matches. This CDR3 has 18 amino acids.

J is TRBJ2-1 and V is TRBV5-5; 8 nucleotides match TRBD2. CDR3 size: 13 residues. Germline trimming cut 1 base from V and 7 bases from J; bases unmatched to any gene: 1. Per germline, CDR1 SGHKS and CDR2 YYEKEE (reference sequence). The CDR3: CASSLRGRNEQFF. Written as DNA, the CDR3 is TGTGCCAGCAGCTTGCGCGGGAGGAATGAGCAGTTCTTC.

This sequence joins TRBV6-2 or TRBV6-3 and TRBJ1-5, with D unclear. The CDR3 is 15 amino acids. Trimming took 2 bases from V and 0 from J, leaving 8 bases between them. Germline CDR1 MNHEY, CDR2 SVGEGT. CDR3 amino acids: CASSYSAYSNQPQHF. As DNA, the CDR3 is TGTGCCAGCAGTTACAGTGCCTATAGCAATCAGCCCCAGCATTTT.

The chain employs TRBV19 and TRBJ1-1; TRBD1 agrees at 9 bases. Germline lookup yields CDR1 LNHDA and CDR2 SQIVND (reference sequence). V was clipped by 6 bases and J by 0 bases; unmatched bases: 8. The CDR3 is 16 amino acids. CDR3 DNA sequence: TGTGCCAGTAGCAACAGGGGGCGCGGGATGAACACTGAAGCTTTCTTT. Translating it yields CASSNRGRGMNTEAFF.

This clone was observed once. Written as DNA, the CDR3 is TGTGCCAGCAGCCCTAACCCCGTCGGCGAGCAGTACTTC. Protein product: CASSPNPVGEQYF. The rearrangement joins TRBV11-2 to TRBJ2-7; D not certain. This CDR3 region has 13 residues. CDR1 and CDR2 (germline): SGHAT, FQNNGV. The germline V and J ends were trimmed by 5 bases and 6 bases, with 14 bases remaining between them.

The CDR3 region has the DNA TGTGCCAGCAGCTTAGCGGGCAGTGCCGGTAGCTACACCTTC. This translates into CASSLAGSAGSYTF. The V and J genes are TRBV7-2 and TRBJ1-2; D gene uncertain. Germline CDR1 is SGHTA and CDR2 is FQGNSA. The CDR3 extends over 14 amino acids. Trimming took off 0 bases at V and 9 bases at J, with 14 bases between the two ends. The whole variable domain, filled in from reference TRBV7-2 and TRBJ1-2, reads GAGVSQSPSNKVTEKGKDVELRCDPISGHTALYWYRQSLGQGLEFLIYFQGNSAPDKSGLPSDRFSAERTGGSVSTLTIQRTQQEDSAVYLCASSLAGSAGSYTFGSGTRLTVV.

The J gene is TRBJ1-6, the V gene TRBV10-1, with 8 positions matching TRBD1. This CDR3 is 14 amino acids long. V gave up 6 bases and J gave up 10 bases; unmatched junction bases: 8. Germline CDR1 and CDR2: WNHNN and SYGVQD (reference sequence). The CDR3 reads CASREDRGSSPLHF. The CDR3 DNA reads as TGCGCCAGCAGGGAAGACAGGGGAAGCTCACCCCTCCACTTT.

CDR3 in DNA: TGCGCCAGCAGCGCAGACAGGGGAGATTGGAACACTGAAGCTTTCTTT. It translates to CASSADRGDWNTEAFF. The J gene is TRBJ1-1, the V gene TRBV5-1; TRBD1 matches 8 bases. Germline V lookup: CDR1 SGHRS, CDR2 YFSETQ. V trimming: 4 bases; J trimming: 1 base; junction bases outside the gene matches: 9. The CDR3 loop spans 16 amino acids.